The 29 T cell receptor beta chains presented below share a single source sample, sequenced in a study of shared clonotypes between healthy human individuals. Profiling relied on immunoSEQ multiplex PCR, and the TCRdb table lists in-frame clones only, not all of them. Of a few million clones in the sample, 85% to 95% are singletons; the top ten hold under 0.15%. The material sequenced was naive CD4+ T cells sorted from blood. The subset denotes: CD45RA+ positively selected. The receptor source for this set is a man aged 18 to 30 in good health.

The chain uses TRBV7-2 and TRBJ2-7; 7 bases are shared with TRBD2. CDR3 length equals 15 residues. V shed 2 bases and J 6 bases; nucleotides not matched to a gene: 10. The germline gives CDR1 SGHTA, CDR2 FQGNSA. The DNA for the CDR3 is TGTGCCAGCAGCTTAAGTGCGGGAGTCCTTGCCGAGCAGTACTTC. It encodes CASSLSAGVLAEQYF.

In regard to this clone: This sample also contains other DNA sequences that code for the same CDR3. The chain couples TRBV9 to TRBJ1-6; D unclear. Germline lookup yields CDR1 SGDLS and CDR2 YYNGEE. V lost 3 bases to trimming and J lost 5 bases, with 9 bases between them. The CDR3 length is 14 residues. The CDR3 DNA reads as TGTGCCAGCAGCGCCCGGGCCGATAATTCACCCCTCCACTTT. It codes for CASSARADNSPLHF.

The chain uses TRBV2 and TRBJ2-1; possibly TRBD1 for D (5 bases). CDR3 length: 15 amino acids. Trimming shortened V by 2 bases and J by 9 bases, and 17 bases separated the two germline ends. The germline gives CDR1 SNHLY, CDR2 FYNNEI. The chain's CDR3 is CASSERQYRSGEQFF. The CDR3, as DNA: TGTGCCAGCAGTGAAAGACAGTATCGGAGTGGTGAGCAGTTCTTC.

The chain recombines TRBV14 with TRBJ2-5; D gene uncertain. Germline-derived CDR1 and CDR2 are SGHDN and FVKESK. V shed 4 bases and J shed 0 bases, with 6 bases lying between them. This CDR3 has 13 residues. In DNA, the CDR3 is TGTGCCAGCAGCCGCAGGTACCAAGAGACCCAGTACTTC. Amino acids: CASSRRYQETQYF.

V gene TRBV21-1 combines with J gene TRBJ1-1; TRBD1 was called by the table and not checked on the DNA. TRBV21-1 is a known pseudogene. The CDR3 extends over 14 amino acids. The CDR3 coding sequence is TGTGCCAGCAGCAAAGAATGGGACACCACTGAAGCTTTCTTT. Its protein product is CASSKEWDTTEAFF.

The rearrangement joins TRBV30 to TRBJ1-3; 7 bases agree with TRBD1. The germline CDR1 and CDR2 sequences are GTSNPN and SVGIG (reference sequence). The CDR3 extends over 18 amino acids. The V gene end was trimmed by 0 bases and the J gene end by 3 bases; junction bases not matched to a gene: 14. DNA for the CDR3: TGTGCCTGGAGTGTGGGTGTCCGGGGACAGAACTATGGAAACACCATATATTTT. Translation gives CAWSVGVRGQNYGNTIYF.

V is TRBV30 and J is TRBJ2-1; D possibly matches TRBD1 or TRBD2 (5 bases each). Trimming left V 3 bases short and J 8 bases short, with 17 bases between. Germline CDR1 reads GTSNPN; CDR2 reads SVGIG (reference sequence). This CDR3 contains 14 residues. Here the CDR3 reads CAWRLGRGRDEQFF. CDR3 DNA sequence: TGTGCCTGGAGACTGGGACGCGGGCGGGATGAGCAGTTCTTC.

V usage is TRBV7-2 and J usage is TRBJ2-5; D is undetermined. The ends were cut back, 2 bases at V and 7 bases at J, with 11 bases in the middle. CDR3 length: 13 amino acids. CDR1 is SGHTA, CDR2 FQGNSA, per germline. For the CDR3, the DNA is TGTGCCAGCAGCTTAATAGTCGAAGGGACCCAGTACTTC. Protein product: CASSLIVEGTQYF. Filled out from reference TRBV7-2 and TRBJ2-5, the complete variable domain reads GAGVSQSPSNKVTEKGKDVELRCDPISGHTALYWYRQSLGQGLEFLIYFQGNSAPDKSGLPSDRFSAERTGGSVSTLTIQRTQQEDSAVYLCASSLIVEGTQYFGPGTRLLVL.

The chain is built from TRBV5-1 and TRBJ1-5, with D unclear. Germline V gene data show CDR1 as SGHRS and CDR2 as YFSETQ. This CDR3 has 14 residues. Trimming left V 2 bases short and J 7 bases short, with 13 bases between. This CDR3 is CASSLDTNEQPQHF. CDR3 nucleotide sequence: TGCGCCAGCAGCTTAGACACCAATGAGCAGCCCCAGCATTTT.

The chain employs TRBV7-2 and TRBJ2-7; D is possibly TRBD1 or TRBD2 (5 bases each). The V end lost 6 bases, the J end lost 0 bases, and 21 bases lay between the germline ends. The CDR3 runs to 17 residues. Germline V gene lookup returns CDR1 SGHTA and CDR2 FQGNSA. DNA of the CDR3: TGTGCCAGCAGTTCAAGCGCTCGGGGCCCCAGCTCCTACGAGCAGTACTTC. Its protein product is CASSSSARGPSSYEQYF.

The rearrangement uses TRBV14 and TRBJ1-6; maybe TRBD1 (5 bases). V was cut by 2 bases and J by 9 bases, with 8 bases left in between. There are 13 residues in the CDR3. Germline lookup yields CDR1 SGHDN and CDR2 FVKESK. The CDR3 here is CASSQTRVSPLHF. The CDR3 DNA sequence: TGTGCCAGCAGCCAAACCAGGGTTTCACCCCTCCACTTT.

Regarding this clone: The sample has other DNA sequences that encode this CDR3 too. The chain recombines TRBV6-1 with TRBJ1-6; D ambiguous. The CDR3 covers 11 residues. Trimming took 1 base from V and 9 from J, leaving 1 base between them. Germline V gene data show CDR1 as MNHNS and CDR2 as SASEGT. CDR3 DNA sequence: TGTGCCAGCAGTGAAGGTTCACCCCTCCACTTT. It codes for CASSEGSPLHF.

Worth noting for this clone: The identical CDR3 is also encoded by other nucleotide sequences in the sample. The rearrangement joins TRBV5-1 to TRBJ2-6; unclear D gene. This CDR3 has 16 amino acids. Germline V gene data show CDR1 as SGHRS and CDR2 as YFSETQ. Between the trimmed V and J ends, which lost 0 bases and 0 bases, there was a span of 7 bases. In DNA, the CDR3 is TGCGCCAGCAGCTTGGAAGGCGACTCTGGGGCCAACGTCCTGACTTTC. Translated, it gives CASSLEGDSGANVLTF.

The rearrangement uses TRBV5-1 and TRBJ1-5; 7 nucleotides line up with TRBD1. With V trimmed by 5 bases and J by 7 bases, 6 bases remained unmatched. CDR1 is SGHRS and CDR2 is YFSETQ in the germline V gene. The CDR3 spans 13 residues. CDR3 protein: CASSQGEGQPQHF. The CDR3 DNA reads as TGCGCCAGCAGTCAGGGGGAGGGCCAGCCCCAGCATTTT.

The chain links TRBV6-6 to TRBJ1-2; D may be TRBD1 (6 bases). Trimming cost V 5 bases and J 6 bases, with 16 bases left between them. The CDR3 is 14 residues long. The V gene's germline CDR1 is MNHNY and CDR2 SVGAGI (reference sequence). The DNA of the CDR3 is TGTGCCAGCAGTCCGAAAGGGGGGCAAAATGGCTACACCTTC. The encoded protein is CASSPKGGQNGYTF.

The CDR3 loop is CASRKQPGDAYEQYF. Written as DNA, the CDR3 is TGCGCCAGCAGAAAGCAGCCCGGGGACGCCTACGAGCAGTACTTC. J is TRBJ2-7 and V is TRBV5-1; the D gene could be TRBD1 or TRBD2 (5 bases each). CDR1 is SGHRS, CDR2 YFSETQ, per germline. The CDR3 spans 15 residues. Deletions cut 5 bases from V and 2 bases from J, with 17 bases between. Complete variable domain (other parts from reference TRBV5-1 and TRBJ2-7): KAGVTQTPRYLIKTRGQQVTLSCSPISGHRSVSWYQQTPGQGLQFLFEYFSETQRNKGNFPGRFSGRQFSNSRSEMNVSTLELGDSALYLCASRKQPGDAYEQYFGPGTRLTVT.

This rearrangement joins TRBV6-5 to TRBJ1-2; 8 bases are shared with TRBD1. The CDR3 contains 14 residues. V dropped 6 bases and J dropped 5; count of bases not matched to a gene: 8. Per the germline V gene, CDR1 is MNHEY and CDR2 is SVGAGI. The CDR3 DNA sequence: TGTGCCAGCAGGGGGGACAGGAGCCCTTATGGCTACACCTTC. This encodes CASRGDRSPYGYTF.

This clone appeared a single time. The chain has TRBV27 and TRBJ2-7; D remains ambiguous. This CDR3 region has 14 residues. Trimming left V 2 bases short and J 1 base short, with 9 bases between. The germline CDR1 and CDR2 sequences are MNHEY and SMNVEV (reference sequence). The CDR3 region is CASSLEQGSYEQYF. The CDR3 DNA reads TGTGCCAGCAGTTTAGAACAAGGATCCTACGAGCAGTACTTC.

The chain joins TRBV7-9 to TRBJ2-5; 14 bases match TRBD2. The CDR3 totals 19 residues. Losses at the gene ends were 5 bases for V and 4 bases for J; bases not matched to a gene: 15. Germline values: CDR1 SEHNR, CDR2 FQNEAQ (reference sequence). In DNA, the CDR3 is TGTGCCAGCAGCATTCTCGGGACTAGCGGGAGAGCCAGCGTAGAGACCCAGTACTTC. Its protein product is CASSILGTSGRASVETQYF.

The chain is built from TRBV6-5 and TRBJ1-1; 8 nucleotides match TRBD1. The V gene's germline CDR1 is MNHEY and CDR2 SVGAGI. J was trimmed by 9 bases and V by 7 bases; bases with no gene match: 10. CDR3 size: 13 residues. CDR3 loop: CASITPGGRKAFF. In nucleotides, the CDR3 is TGTGCCAGCATCACCCCAGGGGGCCGTAAAGCTTTCTTT.

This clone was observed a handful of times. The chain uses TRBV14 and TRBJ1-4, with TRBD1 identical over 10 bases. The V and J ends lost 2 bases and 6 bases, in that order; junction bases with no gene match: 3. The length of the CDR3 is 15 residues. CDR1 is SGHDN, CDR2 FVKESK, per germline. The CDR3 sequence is CASSQWTGGYEKLFF. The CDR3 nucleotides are TGTGCCAGCAGCCAATGGACAGGGGGGTATGAAAAACTGTTTTTT.

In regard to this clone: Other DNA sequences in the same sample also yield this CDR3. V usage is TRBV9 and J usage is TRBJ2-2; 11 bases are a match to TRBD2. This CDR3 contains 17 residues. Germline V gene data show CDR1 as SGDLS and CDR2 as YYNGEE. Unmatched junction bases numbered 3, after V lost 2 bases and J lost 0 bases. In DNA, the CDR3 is TGTGCCAGCAGCGTCGTGGGACTAGCGGCGAACACCGGGGAGCTGTTTTTT. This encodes CASSVVGLAANTGELFF. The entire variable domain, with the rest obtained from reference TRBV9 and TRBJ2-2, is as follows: DSGVTQTPKHLITATGQRVTLRCSPRSGDLSVYWYQQSLDQGLQFLIQYYNGEERAKGNILERFSAQQFPDLHSELNLSSLELGDSALYFCASSVVGLAANTGELFFGEGSRLTVL.

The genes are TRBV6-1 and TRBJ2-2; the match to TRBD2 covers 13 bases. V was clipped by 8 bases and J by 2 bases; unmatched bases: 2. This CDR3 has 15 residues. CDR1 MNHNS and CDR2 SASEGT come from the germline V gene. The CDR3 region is CASRLAGGNTGELFF. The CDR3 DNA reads TGTGCCAGCCGACTAGCGGGAGGCAACACCGGGGAGCTGTTTTTT.

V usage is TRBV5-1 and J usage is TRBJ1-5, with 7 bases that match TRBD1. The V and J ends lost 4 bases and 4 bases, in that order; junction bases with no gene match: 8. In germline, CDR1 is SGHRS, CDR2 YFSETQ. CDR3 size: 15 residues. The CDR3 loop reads CASSGYPGQNQPQHF. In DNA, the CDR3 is TGCGCCAGCAGCGGTTATCCGGGACAGAATCAGCCCCAGCATTTT.

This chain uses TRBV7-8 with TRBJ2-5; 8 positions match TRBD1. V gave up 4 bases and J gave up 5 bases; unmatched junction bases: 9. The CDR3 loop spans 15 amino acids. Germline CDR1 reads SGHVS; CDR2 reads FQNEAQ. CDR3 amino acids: CASSSDGTGGETQYF. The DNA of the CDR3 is TGTGCCAGCAGCTCCGACGGGACAGGAGGGGAGACCCAGTACTTC.

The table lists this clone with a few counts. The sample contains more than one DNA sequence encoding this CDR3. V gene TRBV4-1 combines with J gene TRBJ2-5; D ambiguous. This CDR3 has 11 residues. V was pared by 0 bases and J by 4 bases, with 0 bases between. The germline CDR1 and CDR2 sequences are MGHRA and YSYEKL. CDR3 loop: CASSQEETQYF. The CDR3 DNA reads TGCGCCAGCAGCCAAGAAGAGACCCAGTACTTC.

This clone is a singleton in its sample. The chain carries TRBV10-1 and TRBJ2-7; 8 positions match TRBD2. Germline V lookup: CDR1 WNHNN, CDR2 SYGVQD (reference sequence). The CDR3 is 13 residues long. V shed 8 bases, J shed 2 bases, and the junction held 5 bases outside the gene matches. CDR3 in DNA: TGCGCCAGCGCGCGAGCGGGGGCCTACGAGCAGTACTTC. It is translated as CASARAGAYEQYF.

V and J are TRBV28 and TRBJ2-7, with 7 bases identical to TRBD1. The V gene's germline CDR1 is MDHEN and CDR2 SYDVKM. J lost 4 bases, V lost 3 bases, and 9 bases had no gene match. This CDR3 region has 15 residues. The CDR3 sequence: CASSFMAGGNYEQYF. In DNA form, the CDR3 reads TGTGCCAGCAGTTTTATGGCAGGGGGTAATTACGAGCAGTACTTC.

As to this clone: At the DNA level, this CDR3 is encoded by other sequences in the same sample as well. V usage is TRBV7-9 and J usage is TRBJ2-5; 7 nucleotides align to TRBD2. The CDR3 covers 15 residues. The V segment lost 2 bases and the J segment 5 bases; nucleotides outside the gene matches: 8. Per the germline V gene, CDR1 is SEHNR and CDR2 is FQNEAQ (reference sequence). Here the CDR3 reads CASSLSGTSGETQYF. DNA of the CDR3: TGTGCCAGCAGCTTAAGCGGGACCTCCGGGGAGACCCAGTACTTC.